Below, 7 T cell receptor beta chains from the same sample are listed, as sequenced in a study of T cell clones after liver transplantation. Sequencing was performed with immunoSEQ multiplex PCR; in TCRdb, only in-frame clones are kept and a portion is missing. This table holds tens of thousands of clones, around four fifths found once. The sample in question was CD4+ T cells from blood, obtained at the 22-month timepoint. These receptors all stem from a human patient who received a liver transplant. Some T cells may possibly be graft donor cells.

The rearrangement uses TRBV6-6 and TRBJ2-3; perhaps D is TRBD1 or TRBD2 (5 bases each). The CDR3 spans 15 residues. In germline, CDR1 is MNHNY, CDR2 SVGAGI (reference sequence). V was shortened by 2 bases and J by 0 bases, with 9 bases between the two germline ends. In DNA form, the CDR3 reads TGTGCCAGCAGTTACGGGGGATTAAGCACAGATACGCAGTATTTT. Its translation: CASSYGGLSTDTQYF.

This clone was picked up a small number of times. CDR3 amino acids: CASSPGNSAYNEQFF. CDR3 in DNA: TGTGCCAGCTCACCAGGTAACAGCGCCTACAATGAGCAGTTCTTC. The chain carries TRBV18 and TRBJ2-1; no clear D gene. The ends were cut back, 2 bases at V and 2 bases at J, with 10 bases in the middle. Germline assignment: CDR1 KGHSH and CDR2 LQKENI. CDR3 length: 15 residues. Variable domain in full (rest from reference TRBV18 and TRBJ2-1): NAGVMQNPRHLVRRRGQEARLRCSPMKGHSHVYWYRQLPEEGLKFMVYLQKENIIDESGMPKERFSAEFPKEGPSILRIQQVVRGDSAAYFCASSPGNSAYNEQFFGPGTRLTVL.

The J gene is TRBJ2-3, the V gene TRBV5-1; D is unresolved. Germline CDR1 reads SGHRS; CDR2 reads YFSETQ. This CDR3 comprises 15 residues. V lost 3 bases and J lost 1, with 12 bases in between. CDR3 bases: TGCGCCAGCAGCTCCACCACGGTCCGCACAGATACGCAGTATTTT. This gives the protein CASSSTTVRTDTQYF.

The J gene is TRBJ2-7, the V gene TRBV6-5; D gene unclear. Per the germline V gene, CDR1 is MNHEY and CDR2 is SVGAGI. The germline V and J ends were trimmed by 0 bases and 2 bases, with 8 bases remaining between them. The length of the CDR3 is 14 residues. DNA of the CDR3: TGTGCCAGCAGTTACTCGACTCCACCCTACGAGCAGTACTTC. It specifies CASSYSTPPYEQYF.

The V call is TRBV19, the J call TRBJ1-1; D is undetermined. The CDR3 has 10 residues. Germline V gene data show CDR1 as LNHDA and CDR2 as SQIVND (reference sequence). Trimming removed 8 bases at V and 4 bases at J, with 5 bases between. CDR3 DNA: TGTGCCAGTGCAGGCACTGAAGCTTTCTTT. Translated, it gives CASAGTEAFF.

The rearrangement links TRBV9 to TRBJ1-2; no firm D call. Germline V gene data show CDR1 as SGDLS and CDR2 as YYNGEE. CDR3 length: 12 amino acids. V lost 4 bases and J lost 5, with 9 bases in between. CDR3 nucleotide sequence: TGTGCCAGCAGCAAGCCTCCTTATGGCTACACCTTC. Protein product: CASSKPPYGYTF.

The rearrangement links TRBV7-9 to TRBJ2-5; TRBD1 or TRBD2 may be the D gene (5 bases each). Trimming pared 2 bases from V and 1 base from J, leaving 11 bases between. This CDR3 is built from 15 residues. Germline CDR1 and CDR2: SEHNR and FQNEAQ (reference sequence). DNA for the CDR3: TGTGCCAGCAGCTTACGGGCCGGGGCCCAAGAGACCCAGTACTTC. Protein sequence: CASSLRAGAQETQYF. The entire variable domain, with the rest obtained from reference TRBV7-9 and TRBJ2-5, is as follows: DTGVSQNPRHKITKRGQNVTFRCDPISEHNRLYWYRQTLGQGPEFLTYFQNEAQLEKSRLLSDRFSAERPKGSFSTLEIQRTEQGDSAMYLCASSLRAGAQETQYFGPGTRLLVL.